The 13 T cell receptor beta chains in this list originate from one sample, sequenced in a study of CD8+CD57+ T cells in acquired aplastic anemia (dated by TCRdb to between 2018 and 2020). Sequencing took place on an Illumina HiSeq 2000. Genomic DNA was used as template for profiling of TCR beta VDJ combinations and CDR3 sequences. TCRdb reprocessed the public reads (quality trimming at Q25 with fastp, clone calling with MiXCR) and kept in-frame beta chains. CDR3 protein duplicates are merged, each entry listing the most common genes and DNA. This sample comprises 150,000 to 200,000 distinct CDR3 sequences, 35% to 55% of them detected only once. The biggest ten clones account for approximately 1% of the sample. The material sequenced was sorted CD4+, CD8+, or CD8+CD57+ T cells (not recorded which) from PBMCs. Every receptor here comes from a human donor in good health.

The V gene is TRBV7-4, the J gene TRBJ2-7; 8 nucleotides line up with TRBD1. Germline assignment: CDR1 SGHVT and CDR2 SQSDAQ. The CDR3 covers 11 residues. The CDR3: CAGGQEYEQYF. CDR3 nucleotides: TGTGCTGGGGGACAGGAGTACGAGCAGTACTTC.

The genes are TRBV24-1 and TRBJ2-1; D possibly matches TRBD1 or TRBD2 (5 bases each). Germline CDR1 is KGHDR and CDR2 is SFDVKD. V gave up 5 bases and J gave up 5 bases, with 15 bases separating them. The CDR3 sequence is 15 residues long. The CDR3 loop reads CATSAYPGPDNEQFF. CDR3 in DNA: TGTGCCACCAGTGCTTACCCGGGACCTGACAATGAGCAGTTCTTC.

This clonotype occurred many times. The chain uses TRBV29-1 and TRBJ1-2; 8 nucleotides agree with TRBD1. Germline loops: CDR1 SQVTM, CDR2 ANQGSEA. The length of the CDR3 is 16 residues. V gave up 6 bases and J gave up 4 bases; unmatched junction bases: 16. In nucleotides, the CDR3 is TGCAGCGTCGTTCCCACCCCGGGACAGGCGACCTATGGCTACACCTTC. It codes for CSVVPTPGQATYGYTF.

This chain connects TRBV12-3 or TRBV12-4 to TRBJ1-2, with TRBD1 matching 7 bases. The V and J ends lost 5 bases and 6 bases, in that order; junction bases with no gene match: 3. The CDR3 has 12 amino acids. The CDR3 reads CASSEGGDGYTF. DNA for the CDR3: TGTGCCAGCAGTGAAGGGGGCGATGGCTACACCTTC.

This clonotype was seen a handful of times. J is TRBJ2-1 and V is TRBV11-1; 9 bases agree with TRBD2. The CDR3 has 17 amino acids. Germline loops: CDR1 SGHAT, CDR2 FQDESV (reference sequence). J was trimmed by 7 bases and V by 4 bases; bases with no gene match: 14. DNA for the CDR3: TGTGCCAGCAGCTCCACTCGGGGGGGACTAGCAGGAAATGAGCAGTTCTTC. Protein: CASSSTRGGLAGNEQFF.

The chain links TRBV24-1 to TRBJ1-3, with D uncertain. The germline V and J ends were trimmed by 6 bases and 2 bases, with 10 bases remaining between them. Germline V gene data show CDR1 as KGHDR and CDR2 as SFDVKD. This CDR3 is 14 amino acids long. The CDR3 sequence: CATSPHSPGNTIYF. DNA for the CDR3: TGTGCCACCAGTCCCCACAGTCCTGGAAACACCATATATTTT.

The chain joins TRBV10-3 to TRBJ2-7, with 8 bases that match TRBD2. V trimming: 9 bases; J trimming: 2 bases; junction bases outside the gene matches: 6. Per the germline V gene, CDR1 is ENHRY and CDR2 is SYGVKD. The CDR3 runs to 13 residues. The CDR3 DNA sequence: TGTGCCATAGCCTCGGGACTAGCCTACGAGCAGTACTTC. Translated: CAIASGLAYEQYF.

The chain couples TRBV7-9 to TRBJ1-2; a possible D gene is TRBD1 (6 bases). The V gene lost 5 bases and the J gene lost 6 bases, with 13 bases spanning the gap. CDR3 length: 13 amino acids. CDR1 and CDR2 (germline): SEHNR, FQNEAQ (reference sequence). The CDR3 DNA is TGTGCCAGCAGCCTCACAGGGAGCCATGGCTACACCTTC. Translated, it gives CASSLTGSHGYTF.

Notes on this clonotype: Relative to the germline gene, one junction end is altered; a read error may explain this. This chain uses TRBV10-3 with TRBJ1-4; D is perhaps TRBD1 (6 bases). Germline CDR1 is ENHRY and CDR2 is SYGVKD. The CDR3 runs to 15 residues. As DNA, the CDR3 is TGTGCCAGCAGGCCCGCAGGGGTCCCCTCTGAAAAACCGTTTTTT. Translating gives CASRPAGVPSEKPFF.

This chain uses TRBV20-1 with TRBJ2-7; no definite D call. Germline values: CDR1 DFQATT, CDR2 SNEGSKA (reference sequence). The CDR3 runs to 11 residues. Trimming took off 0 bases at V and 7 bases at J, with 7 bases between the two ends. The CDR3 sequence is CSARDLGEQYF. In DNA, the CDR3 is TGCAGTGCTAGAGATCTTGGGGAGCAGTACTTC.

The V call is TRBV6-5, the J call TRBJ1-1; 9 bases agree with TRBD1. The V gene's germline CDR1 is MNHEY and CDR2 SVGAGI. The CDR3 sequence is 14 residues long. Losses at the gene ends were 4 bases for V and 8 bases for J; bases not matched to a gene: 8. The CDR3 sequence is CASSSTGGKLEAFF. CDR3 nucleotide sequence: TGTGCCAGCAGTTCGACAGGGGGTAAGCTAGAAGCTTTCTTT.

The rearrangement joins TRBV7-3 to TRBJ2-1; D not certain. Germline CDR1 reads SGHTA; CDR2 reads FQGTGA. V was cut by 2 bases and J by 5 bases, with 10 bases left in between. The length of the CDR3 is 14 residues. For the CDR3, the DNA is TGTGCCAGCAGCTTAGCAAGCGCCCACAATGAGCAGTTCTTC. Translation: CASSLASAHNEQFF.

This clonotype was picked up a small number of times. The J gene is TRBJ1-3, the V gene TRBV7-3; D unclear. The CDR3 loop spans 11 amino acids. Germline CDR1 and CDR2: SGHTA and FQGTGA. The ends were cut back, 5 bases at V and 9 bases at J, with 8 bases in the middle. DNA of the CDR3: TGTGCCAGCAGCCCCCGGGGCACCATATATTTT. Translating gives CASSPRGTIYF.